One sample yielded the 10 T cell receptor beta chains listed below, sequenced in a study of cytomegalovirus exposure and HLA in healthy donors. Vbeta (60) and Jbeta (13) primers were used in the PCR. Profiled with immunoSEQ multiplex PCR; TCRdb holds only in-frame clones, not every one. The table has 250,000 or so clones, about 84% seen once. Sequencing was done on a sample of PBMCs. The receptors were sampled from a human donor in good health.

The V call is TRBV5-1, the J call TRBJ2-5; D possibly corresponds to TRBD1 (6 bases). The DNA end favors TRBJ2-7, so the J call may be wrong. CDR3 length: 16 residues. Germline CDR1 is SGHRS and CDR2 is YFSETQ. The DNA of the CDR3 is TGCGCCAGCAGCTTCGTATCGGGTCGAGGGGGCTACGAGCAGTACTTC. Residues: CASSFVSGRGGYEQYF.

The rearrangement uses TRBV19 and TRBJ2-1, with a weak D call TRBD1 (7 bases). The CDR3 extends over 18 amino acids. Germline V lookup: CDR1 LNHDA, CDR2 SQIVND (reference sequence). With 5 bases removed from V and 7 bases from J, the gap between germline ends came to 27 bases. CDR3 nucleotide sequence: TGTGCCAGTAGTCCCAGGGGGGTCCGGGCAGGGGCAGGTAATGAGCAGTTCTTC. The encoded protein is CASSPRGVRAGAGNEQFF.

J is TRBJ2-7 and V is TRBV12-5, with 9 bases matching TRBD1. Germline V gene lookup returns CDR1 LGHNT and CDR2 FRNRAP. CDR3 size: 14 residues. Trimming cost V 5 bases and J 0 bases; bases outside gene matches: 2. Here the CDR3 reads CASGGTGSSYEQYF. The CDR3 DNA follows: TGTGCTAGTGGTGGGACAGGGAGCTCCTACGAGCAGTACTTC.

This chain joins TRBV28 and TRBJ2-5; D is possibly TRBD1 (5 bases). Looked up from germline, CDR1 is MDHEN and CDR2 is SYDVKM. V was cut by 5 bases and J by 5 bases, with 12 bases left in between. The CDR3 covers 13 residues. DNA for the CDR3: TGTGCCAGCAGTCGCAGGGTCCGGGAGACCCAGTACTTC. Protein sequence: CASSRRVRETQYF. Complete variable domain (other parts from reference TRBV28 and TRBJ2-5): DVKVTQSSRYLVKRTGEKVFLECVQDMDHENMFWYRQDPGLGLRLIYFSYDVKMKEKGDIPEGYSVSREKKERFSLILESASTNQTSMYLCASSRRVRETQYFGPGTRLLVL.

This clone was detected only once. J is TRBJ2-5 and V is TRBV6-1, with 10 bases fitting TRBD1. V lost 9 bases, J lost 5 bases, and 12 bases stayed unmatched. The CDR3 is 15 amino acids. CDR1 is MNHNS and CDR2 is SASEGT in the germline V gene. The CDR3 DNA reads TGTGCCAGTAATACCGGGACAGGGGACCCGGAGACCCAGTACTTC. This codes for CASNTGTGDPETQYF.

This chain uses TRBV7-9 with TRBJ1-6; maybe TRBD1 (6 bases). V lost 3 bases to trimming and J lost 4 bases, with 10 bases between them. The CDR3 spans 15 residues. Germline V gives CDR1 SEHNR, CDR2 FQNEAQ (reference sequence). The CDR3 nucleotides read TGTGCCAGCAGCTTCGAACAGGGATATAATTCACCCCTCCACTTT. This encodes CASSFEQGYNSPLHF.

The chain uses TRBV5-1 and TRBJ2-7; 8 positions agree with TRBD2. Per germline, CDR1 SGHRS and CDR2 YFSETQ. CDR3 size: 15 residues. After removal of 4 bases from V and 4 bases from J, the junction contained 10 bases not matched to a gene. As DNA, the CDR3 is TGCGCCAGCAGCGTAGAACTAGCGGAGGGGTACGAGCAGTACTTC. It codes for CASSVELAEGYEQYF.

This clone showed up just once. The chain combines TRBV5-1 with TRBJ2-3; possible D gene TRBD2, 5 bases. Trimming cost V 0 bases and J 2 bases, with 7 bases left between them. Germline CDR1 reads SGHRS; CDR2 reads YFSETQ. This CDR3 spans 14 amino acids. In DNA form, the CDR3 reads TGCGCCAGCAGCTTGGGAGGGAACACAGATACGCAGTATTTT. It codes for CASSLGGNTDTQYF.

This clone was detected only a few times. This rearrangement joins TRBV6-1 to TRBJ2-7, with D perhaps matching TRBD1 (6 bases). This CDR3 has 13 residues. CDR1 and CDR2 from the germline V gene are MNHNS and SASEGT. Trimming pared 8 bases from V and 1 base from J, leaving 12 bases between. The CDR3 nucleotides read TGTGCCAGCGTGAGCGGACAGTCCTACGAGCAGTACTTC. Its protein product is CASVSGQSYEQYF.

The chain recombines TRBV12-5 with TRBJ2-1; a weak D match, TRBD2 (5 bases). V dropped 2 bases and J dropped 4 bases, with 15 bases sitting between them. In germline, CDR1 is LGHNT, CDR2 FRNRAP. This CDR3 spans 16 amino acids. The CDR3 DNA reads as TGTGCTAGTGGTTTGTTCGTCCGGGGTGCTTACAATGAGCAGTTCTTC. This encodes CASGLFVRGAYNEQFF.